This TCR beta chain was sequenced for a study of CDR3 diversity in severe acne. TCRdb used MiXCR to reprocess the PCR reads, holding one entry per CDR3 protein. There are about 86,000 distinct CDR3 sequences in the sample; 45% to 65% occur only once, and 14% lies in the top ten. V lost 5 bases and J lost 3; bases outside the gene matches: 12. The germline gives CDR1 SGHTA, CDR2 FQGNSA. The CDR3 consists of 17 residues. The sequenced sample was blood. The chain employs TRBV7-2 and TRBJ2-7; 11 nucleotides align to TRBD2. The receptor was isolated from a male donor in good health, without acne. As DNA, the CDR3 is TGTGCCAGCAGCCCTCCTCCTACTAGCGGGAGAAACTACGAGCAGTACTTC. Translated: CASSPPPTSGRNYEQYF.